Presented here are 29 T cell receptor beta chains from one specimen sequenced in a study of OX40 agonist ivuxolimab in advanced cancers. Generated by immunoSEQ multiplex PCR, the TCRdb table keeps only in-frame clones and is missing some. The sample consists of roughly 75,000 clones, around nine tenths of them appearing once. The material was CD4+ or CD8+ T cells sorted from blood, obtained in a trial of the OX40 agonist ivuxolimab. The origin of the receptors is an adult with an advanced solid tumor such as melanoma, head and neck, liver or kidney cancer.

This chain uses TRBV11-3 with TRBJ1-1; 7 bases line up with TRBD1. Germline lookup yields CDR1 SGHNT and CDR2 YENEEA. J gave up 4 bases and V 5 bases, and 10 bases lay outside the gene matches. CDR3 size: 15 residues. The CDR3 DNA reads as TGTGCCAGCAGCCCGGGACAGACCTTTGGCACTGAAGCTTTCTTT. This codes for CASSPGQTFGTEAFF.

J is TRBJ2-3 and V is TRBV19; 8 nucleotides line up with TRBD2. The germline V gene has CDR1 LNHDA and CDR2 SQIVND (reference sequence). V trimming: 5 bases; J trimming: 0 bases; junction bases outside the gene matches: 7. CDR3 length: 16 amino acids. CDR3 amino acids: CASSVRGGTSTDTQYF. CDR3 DNA sequence: TGTGCCAGTAGTGTTCGGGGGGGAACTAGCACAGATACGCAGTATTTT. Based on the CDR3 plus reference TRBV19 and TRBJ2-3, the full variable domain is DGGITQSPKYLFRKEGQNVTLSCEQNLNHDAMYWYRQDPGQGLRLIYYSQIVNDFQKGDIAEGYSVSREKKESFPLTVTSAQKNPTAFYLCASSVRGGTSTDTQYFGPGTRLTVL.

This clone has more than one count but fewer than ten. The V gene is TRBV10-2, the J gene TRBJ1-6; D perhaps matches TRBD1 (6 bases). The V end was cut by 6 bases, the J end by 8 bases, with 14 bases between. CDR1 and CDR2 from the germline V gene are WSHSY and SAAADI. The CDR3 is 14 residues long. The CDR3 sequence is CASRTGSGDSPLHF. CDR3 in DNA: TGCGCCAGCAGAACAGGGAGTGGTGATTCACCCCTCCACTTT.

The rearrangement joins TRBV28 to TRBJ1-3; TRBD1 agrees at 7 bases. Germline V lookup: CDR1 MDHEN, CDR2 SYDVKM. Trimming at V came to 6 bases and at J to 6 bases, leaving 8 bases not matched to a gene. CDR3 length: 14 amino acids. The CDR3 protein is CASRPNRGPNTIYF. CDR3 bases: TGTGCCAGCAGACCTAACAGGGGACCAAACACCATATATTTT.

The chain recombines TRBV19 with TRBJ2-3, with D possibly TRBD1 on 6 matching bases. Germline CDR1 LNHDA, CDR2 SQIVND (reference sequence). V was pared by 4 bases and J by 2 bases, with 10 bases between. The CDR3 has 14 residues. The CDR3 region has the DNA TGTGCCAGTAGTAGGGGGCTTGACACAGATACGCAGTATTTT. Residues: CASSRGLDTDTQYF.

V is TRBV10-3 and J is TRBJ1-4; 9 bases map to TRBD1. V was pared by 6 bases and J by 5 bases, with 4 bases of the junction left unmatched. CDR1 and CDR2 (germline): ENHRY, SYGVKD. The CDR3 extends over 14 amino acids. The CDR3, as DNA: TGTGCCATCAGGGGGACAGGGCCGAATGAAAAACTGTTTTTT. It specifies CAIRGTGPNEKLFF.

The chain uses TRBV5-1 and TRBJ2-7; 8 nucleotides line up with TRBD1. Germline values: CDR1 SGHRS, CDR2 YFSETQ. V lost 4 bases to trimming and J lost 2 bases; unmatched junction nucleotides: 8. This CDR3 has 15 residues. In DNA form, the CDR3 reads TGCGCCAGCAGCCCAGGACAGGGAACTGCCTACGAGCAGTACTTC. It is translated as CASSPGQGTAYEQYF.

The chain employs TRBV6-5 and TRBJ2-5; 8 bases are a match to TRBD1. The CDR3 extends over 16 amino acids. Germline V gene sequence: CDR1 MNHEY, CDR2 SVGAGI. The trim removed 2 bases at V and 4 bases at J, leaving 9 bases unmatched. This CDR3 reads CASSYPPGTGLETQYF. CDR3 nucleotides: TGTGCCAGCAGTTACCCCCCCGGGACAGGACTAGAGACCCAGTACTTC.

The CDR3 DNA follows: TGTGCCTGGAGTGGCCCGGGGGGCGCTGAAAAACTGTTTTTT. It specifies CAWSGPGGAEKLFF. The chain carries TRBV30 and TRBJ1-4; tentatively, D is TRBD1 (6 bases). Germline values: CDR1 GTSNPN, CDR2 SVGIG (reference sequence). CDR3 length equals 14 residues. V was clipped by 1 base and J by 7 bases, with 13 bases between them.

The chain combines TRBV18 with TRBJ1-5; D ambiguous. The length of the CDR3 is 12 residues. V was shortened by 8 bases and J by 4 bases, with 9 bases between the two germline ends. Germline CDR1 KGHSH, CDR2 LQKENI. The CDR3, as DNA: TGTGCCAGCACCGCCCAGAATCAGCCCCAGCATTTT. This encodes CASTAQNQPQHF.

Only one count was recorded for this clone. The chain carries TRBV5-1 and TRBJ2-3; possible D gene TRBD1, 5 bases. This CDR3 spans 16 amino acids. V shed 4 bases and J shed 0 bases, with 15 bases lying between them. The V gene's germline CDR1 is SGHRS and CDR2 YFSETQ. The CDR3 DNA sequence: TGCGCCAGCAGCGATACGCGACAGAGAAGCACAGATACGCAGTATTTT. It codes for CASSDTRQRSTDTQYF.

The rearrangement links TRBV7-2 to TRBJ1-2; D is possibly TRBD1 (6 bases). V lost 3 bases and J lost 1, with 12 bases in between. The CDR3 loop spans 15 amino acids. Germline lookup yields CDR1 SGHTA and CDR2 FQGNSA. As DNA, the CDR3 is TGTGCCAGCAGCTTTTCGACAGGATTTAACTATGGCTACACCTTC. This codes for CASSFSTGFNYGYTF.

This chain joins TRBV4-1 and TRBJ2-7; D gene uncertain. Trimming removed 1 base at V and 2 bases at J, with 9 bases between. Germline values: CDR1 MGHRA, CDR2 YSYEKL. This CDR3 region has 14 residues. CDR3 DNA sequence: TGCGCCAGCAGCCAAGTCCCGGAAACCTACGAGCAGTACTTC. Translation gives CASSQVPETYEQYF.

V usage is TRBV11-2 and J usage is TRBJ1-1; possibly TRBD1 for D (5 bases). Trimming pared 3 bases from V and 0 bases from J, leaving 11 bases between. This CDR3 region has 15 residues. Germline V CDR1 and CDR2: SGHAT, FQNNGV. CDR3 sequence reads: CASSFTGSMNTEAFF. DNA for the CDR3: TGTGCCAGCAGCTTTACAGGATCCATGAACACTGAAGCTTTCTTT.

The V call is TRBV7-2, the J call TRBJ1-5; a possible D gene is TRBD1 (6 bases). With 5 bases removed from V and 8 bases from J, the gap between germline ends came to 10 bases. Germline V lookup: CDR1 SGHTA, CDR2 FQGNSA. The CDR3 spans 12 residues. The CDR3 region has the DNA TGTGCCAGCAGCGCGACAGGCAAGCCCCAGCATTTT. Its protein product is CASSATGKPQHF.

V usage is TRBV5-8 and J usage is TRBJ2-7, with a weak D call TRBD2 (6 bases). This CDR3 is built from 15 residues. The germline V gene has CDR1 SGHTS and CDR2 YDEGEE. Trimming removed 0 bases from V and 3 bases from J, with 13 bases in between. The CDR3 region is CASSLVPGVGYEQYF. In DNA form, the CDR3 reads TGTGCCAGCAGCTTGGTCCCGGGAGTGGGCTACGAGCAGTACTTC.

The J gene is TRBJ2-3, the V gene TRBV9, with D possibly matching TRBD2 (5 bases). Trimming took off 4 bases at V and 0 bases at J, with 12 bases between the two ends. CDR1 SGDLS and CDR2 YYNGEE come from the germline V gene. CDR3 length: 15 amino acids. CDR3 nucleotide sequence: TGTGCCAGCAGCCCCGAGGGCACTAGCACAGATACGCAGTATTTT. Protein product: CASSPEGTSTDTQYF.

CDR3 sequence (DNA): TGTGCCAGCAGACCGGGACAGGTTATTAATGGCTACACCTTC. It specifies CASRPGQVINGYTF. The genes are TRBV28 and TRBJ1-2, with 8 nucleotides matching TRBD1. After removal of 6 bases from V and 6 bases from J, the junction contained 9 bases not matched to a gene. CDR1 and CDR2 from the germline V gene are MDHEN and SYDVKM. This CDR3 comprises 14 residues.

The rearrangement links TRBV7-2 to TRBJ2-5; D might be TRBD2 (5 bases). Between the trimmed V and J ends, which lost 5 bases and 2 bases, there was a span of 18 bases. CDR1 is SGHTA, CDR2 FQGNSA, per germline. This CDR3 is 16 amino acids long. The CDR3, as DNA: TGTGCCAGCAGCCCAGATGGGAGAGGGCGACAAGAGACCCAGTACTTC. This gives the protein CASSPDGRGRQETQYF.

V usage is TRBV7-2 and J usage is TRBJ2-7, with D possibly being TRBD2 (5 bases). The V end lost 5 bases, the J end lost 4 bases, and 15 bases lay between the germline ends. From germline, CDR1 is SGHTA and CDR2 FQGNSA. The CDR3 runs 14 residues. For the CDR3, the DNA is TGTGCCAGCAGCCGACCTAGCTCGAGTTACGAGCAGTACTTC. Protein: CASSRPSSSYEQYF.

V usage is TRBV9 and J usage is TRBJ2-3; perhaps D is TRBD1 or TRBD2 (6 bases each). V lost 2 bases and J lost 8, with 18 bases in between. The germline CDR1 and CDR2 sequences are SGDLS and YYNGEE. The CDR3 has 15 amino acids. The CDR3 DNA follows: TGTGCCAGCAGCGTTGGAGGGAAGGGGGTGGGTACGCAGTATTTT. Encoded protein: CASSVGGKGVGTQYF.

This clone has only one observation. This chain joins TRBV19 and TRBJ1-1; D is perhaps TRBD1 (6 bases). The germline V and J ends were trimmed by 8 bases and 4 bases, with 14 bases remaining between them. Germline CDR1 LNHDA, CDR2 SQIVND (reference sequence). This CDR3 is 13 amino acids long. CDR3 bases: TGTGCCAGTTGGGGCCGCAGGGGCACTGAAGCTTTCTTT. Residues: CASWGRRGTEAFF.

The chain uses TRBV12-5 and TRBJ2-3; D tentatively fits TRBD1 or TRBD2 (6 bases each). The CDR3 is 16 amino acids. Trimming cost V 5 bases and J 3 bases, with 18 bases left between them. CDR1 is LGHNT and CDR2 is FRNRAP in the germline V gene. The CDR3: CASGGILGGLTDTQYF. CDR3 DNA: TGTGCTAGTGGTGGGATCCTTGGGGGGCTTACAGATACGCAGTATTTT.

J is TRBJ1-6 and V is TRBV7-3; TRBD1 matches at 7 bases. This CDR3 has 15 amino acids. The germline CDR1 and CDR2 sequences are SGHTA and FQGTGA. Trimming took 5 bases from V and 6 from J; bases not matched to a gene: 7. This chain's CDR3 is CASSRLQGSNSPLHF. CDR3 in DNA: TGTGCCAGCAGCCGACTACAGGGGAGTAATTCACCCCTCCACTTT.

The V and J genes are TRBV25-1 and TRBJ2-3; 11 bases fit TRBD2. V trimming: 3 bases; J trimming: 4 bases; junction bases outside the gene matches: 12. CDR1 MGHDK and CDR2 SYGVNS come from the germline V gene. The CDR3 length is 18 residues. CDR3: CASSDTGYSGGAPDTQYF. CDR3 bases: TGTGCCAGCAGTGATACCGGGTATAGCGGGGGGGCCCCAGATACGCAGTATTTT.

The J gene is TRBJ1-6, the V gene TRBV18; 9 bases are a match to TRBD1. Germline-derived CDR1 and CDR2 are KGHSH and LQKENI. The CDR3 length is 14 residues. V lost 5 bases and J lost 8; bases outside the gene matches: 4. The CDR3 nucleotides read TGTGCCAGCTCAGAGACAGGGGGTGATTCACCCCTCCACTTT. As protein: CASSETGGDSPLHF.

V usage is TRBV11-2 and J usage is TRBJ2-2, with 8 bases fitting TRBD1. The J segment lost 6 bases and the V segment lost 2 bases, leaving 2 bases of the junction unmatched. CDR3 size: 14 residues. The germline V gene has CDR1 SGHAT and CDR2 FQNNGV. This CDR3 reads CASSLIQGAGELFF. CDR3 coding DNA: TGTGCCAGCAGCTTAATACAGGGGGCCGGGGAGCTGTTTTTT.

Turning to this clone: The same CDR3 also results from other DNA sequences found in this sample. The rearrangement uses TRBV5-1 and TRBJ2-5; 8 bases agree with TRBD2. The V gene's germline CDR1 is SGHRS and CDR2 YFSETQ. This CDR3 has 14 amino acids. V dropped 2 bases and J dropped 8; count of bases not matched to a gene: 8. In DNA form, the CDR3 reads TGCGCCAGCAGCTTAACTAGCGGTATTGAAACCCAGTACTTC. Its protein is CASSLTSGIETQYF.

This chain uses TRBV5-4 with TRBJ2-5; TRBD1 is a possible D gene (5 bases). CDR3 size: 15 residues. Germline CDR1 SGHNT, CDR2 YYREEE (reference sequence). Trimming shortened V by 2 bases and J by 5 bases, and 16 bases separated the two germline ends. The CDR3 DNA reads TGTGCCAGCAGCTTCCCTCACGTGGGGCAGGAGACCCAGTACTTC. Translation: CASSFPHVGQETQYF.